This TCR beta chain was identified during a study of control samples from healthy donors and cancer patients. Sequenced by immunoSEQ multiplex PCR; TCRdb stores in-frame clones only, minus some. The sample shows about 220,000 clones, 85% to 95% of them seen only once. With 6 bases removed from V and 8 bases from J, the gap between germline ends came to 7 bases. Germline CDR1 is MNHEY and CDR2 is SVGAGI. CDR3 size: 11 residues. The chain joins TRBV6-5 to TRBJ2-2; no firm D call. Sequencing used blood. The source of this sequence is a man between 50 and 59 years old in good health. The DNA of the CDR3 is TGTGCCAGCAGCACCCAGGGGGAGCTGTTTTTT. It translates to CASSTQGELFF.